The next 10 T cell receptor beta chains were all read from a single sample in a study of blood T cell repertoires in COVID-19. Sequenced by immunoSEQ multiplex PCR; TCRdb stores in-frame clones only, minus some. The data show nearly 200,000 clones, roughly 84% seen once. The sequenced material came from peripheral blood. These receptors were taken from a woman between 40 and 50 years old who had recovered from COVID-19.

The chain employs TRBV5-1 and TRBJ2-7; TRBD2 matches at 16 bases. The V and J ends lost 4 bases and 6 bases, in that order; junction bases with no gene match: 7. This CDR3 spans 16 amino acids. Germline V gene data show CDR1 as SGHRS and CDR2 as YFSETQ. DNA for the CDR3: TGCGCCAGCAGCCCGGGACTAGCGGGAGGGCCTAGCGAGCAGTACTTC. This sequence encodes CASSPGLAGGPSEQYF. Filled out from reference TRBV5-1 and TRBJ2-7, the complete variable domain reads KAGVTQTPRYLIKTRGQQVTLSCSPISGHRSVSWYQQTPGQGLQFLFEYFSETQRNKGNFPGRFSGRQFSNSRSEMNVSTLELGDSALYLCASSPGLAGGPSEQYFGPGTRLTVT.

The V gene is TRBV18, the J gene TRBJ2-7; TRBD1 aligns across 8 bases. This CDR3 has 14 amino acids. The trim removed 6 bases at V and 7 bases at J, leaving 11 bases unmatched. Germline CDR1 and CDR2: KGHSH and LQKENI. The CDR3 coding sequence is TGTGCCAGCTCCCAGGACAGGGTGTGGAAGGAGCAGTACTTC. This sequence encodes CASSQDRVWKEQYF.

This clone was recorded only once. The chain joins TRBV5-1 to TRBJ2-1; 7 bases map to TRBD1. With 0 bases clipped from V and 8 bases from J, the junction kept 8 bases outside the gene matches. Germline V gene sequence: CDR1 SGHRS, CDR2 YFSETQ. CDR3 length equals 15 residues. CDR3 DNA: TGCGCCAGCAGCTTGGGACAGGGTTTTATAGATGAGCAGTTCTTC. This translates into CASSLGQGFIDEQFF.

The CDR3 nucleotides are TGTGCCACCAGCAGAGGGGGGGTCGGGGCTGGAAACACCATATATTTT. Translation: CATSRGGVGAGNTIYF. This chain connects TRBV15 to TRBJ1-3; D might be TRBD1 (5 bases). CDR3 length equals 16 residues. Germline CDR1 and CDR2: LNHNV and YYDKDF (reference sequence). V gave up 1 base and J gave up 2 bases, with 12 bases separating them.

The chain links TRBV28 to TRBJ1-2; a weak D match, TRBD1 (6 bases). The CDR3 consists of 13 residues. Deletions cut 7 bases from V and 4 bases from J, with 13 bases between. Germline V lookup: CDR1 MDHEN, CDR2 SYDVKM. Written as DNA, the CDR3 is TGTGCCAGCACATTAACAGGGCTCTATGGCTACACCTTC. This sequence encodes CASTLTGLYGYTF.

V and J are TRBV7-3 and TRBJ2-1; the D gene is possibly TRBD2 (5 bases). The germline V and J ends were trimmed by 5 bases and 10 bases, with 12 bases remaining between them. The CDR3 runs 12 residues. The V gene's germline CDR1 is SGHTA and CDR2 FQGTGA. The chain's CDR3 is CASSNRSGEQFF. The CDR3 DNA is TGTGCCAGCAGCAACCGGTCGGGGGAGCAGTTCTTC.

The rearrangement uses TRBV10-1 and TRBJ2-7, with 11 bases matching TRBD1. The CDR3 has 17 residues. J gave up 0 bases and V 3 bases, and 7 bases lay outside the gene matches. The germline V gene has CDR1 WNHNN and CDR2 SYGVQD (reference sequence). In DNA form, the CDR3 reads TGCGCCAGCAGTGACTTACGGGACAGGGGGGTCTCCTACGAGCAGTACTTC. Translation gives CASSDLRDRGVSYEQYF.

This clone came up once. V is TRBV2 and J is TRBJ1-1; D is ambiguous. The CDR3 runs to 13 residues. V lost 6 bases and J 1 base, leaving 9 bases between the germline ends. The germline gives CDR1 SNHLY, CDR2 FYNNEI. The CDR3 protein is CASRTLTNTEAFF. CDR3 in DNA: TGTGCCAGCAGAACCCTAACGAACACTGAAGCTTTCTTT. The full variable domain, in which reference TRBV2 and TRBJ1-1 provide the parts outside the CDR3, is EPEVTQTPSHQVTQMGQEVILRCVPISNHLYFYWYRQILGQKVEFLVSFYNNEISEKSEIFDDQFSVERPDGSNFTLKIRSTKLEDSAMYFCASRTLTNTEAFFGQGTRLTVV.

The gene calls are TRBV30 and TRBJ2-2, with D perhaps matching TRBD2 (5 bases). The germline V gene has CDR1 GTSNPN and CDR2 SVGIG (reference sequence). This CDR3 has 17 residues. V gave up 0 bases and J gave up 4 bases, with 18 bases separating them. CDR3 sequence reads: CAWSVGRGILATGELFF. CDR3 DNA: TGTGCCTGGAGTGTAGGTCGGGGTATCCTGGCCACCGGGGAGCTGTTTTTT.

V and J are TRBV3-1 (or the pseudogene TRBV3-2) and TRBJ2-7; TRBD2 matches at 7 bases. In germline, CDR1 is LGHDT, CDR2 YNNKEL (reference sequence). J was trimmed by 5 bases and V by 4 bases; bases with no gene match: 5. The CDR3 is 13 residues long. The CDR3 protein is CASSPRDYNEQYF. CDR3 DNA sequence: TGTGCCAGCAGCCCCCGGGACTACAACGAGCAGTACTTC.